This passage covers 25 T cell receptor beta chains from one sample sequenced in a study of T cell changes during pregnancy in multiple sclerosis. Sequencing was performed with immunoSEQ multiplex PCR; in TCRdb, only in-frame clones are kept and a portion is missing. This sample carries 40,000 to 55,000 clones, approximately 94% of them seen once, and the ten largest clones take about 0.37%. The source was CD4+ T cells from peripheral blood mononuclear cells, collected before pregnancy. Receptors originate from a female donor with multiple sclerosis, enrolled in a pregnancy study.

The gene calls are TRBV21-1 and TRBJ2-1; the table gives TRBD1 as D, unverified against the DNA. TRBV21-1 is shown as a pseudogene. CDR3 length equals 15 residues. In DNA, the CDR3 is TGTGCCTCAGTAAACCGGGACAGGGGACCCAATGAGCAGTTCTTC. This codes for CASVNRDRGPNEQFF.

The chain employs TRBV14 and TRBJ1-3, with TRBD1 identical over 10 bases. Germline V lookup: CDR1 SGHDN, CDR2 FVKESK. This CDR3 has 20 residues. V trimming: 3 bases; J trimming: 3 bases; junction bases outside the gene matches: 17. This chain's CDR3 is CASSHRFNPWTGGNGNTIYF. CDR3 DNA sequence: TGTGCCAGCAGCCACAGATTTAATCCGTGGACAGGGGGAAATGGAAACACCATATATTTT.

The rearrangement uses TRBV28 and TRBJ2-7, with 9 bases lining up with TRBD1. CDR3 length equals 15 residues. The germline V gene encodes CDR1 MDHEN and CDR2 SYDVKM. The V segment lost 2 bases and the J segment 5 bases; nucleotides outside the gene matches: 7. CDR3 in DNA: TGTGCCAGCAGTTTACAGGGGACAGGGACCCACGAGCAGTACTTC. Protein product: CASSLQGTGTHEQYF.

The rearrangement links TRBV4-2 to TRBJ2-3; TRBD2 aligns across 12 bases. The germline CDR1 and CDR2 sequences are LGHNA and YNFKEQ. Trimming took 4 bases from V and 6 from J; bases not matched to a gene: 8. This CDR3 contains 16 residues. The CDR3 loop is CASSPSPSGRADTQYF. In DNA form, the CDR3 reads TGTGCCAGCAGCCCGTCACCTAGCGGGAGGGCTGATACGCAGTATTTT.

The chain has TRBV5-5 and TRBJ1-5; the D gene is possibly TRBD1 (5 bases). Trimming removed 1 base from V and 0 bases from J, with 8 bases in between. Germline loops: CDR1 SGHKS, CDR2 YYEKEE (reference sequence). This CDR3 has 15 residues. The CDR3 is CASSLSGYSNQPQHF. The DNA for the CDR3 is TGTGCCAGCAGCTTGTCAGGGTATAGCAATCAGCCCCAGCATTTT.

The chain joins TRBV6-1 to TRBJ2-3; D is perhaps TRBD1 (6 bases). In germline, CDR1 is MNHNS, CDR2 SASEGT. Trimming removed 6 bases from V and 2 bases from J, with 12 bases in between. This CDR3 has 14 amino acids. The CDR3 protein is CASRDRDNTDTQYF. As DNA, the CDR3 is TGTGCCAGCAGGGACCGGGACAACACAGATACGCAGTATTTT.

The chain joins TRBV30 to TRBJ2-5; 13 bases agree with TRBD2. Germline CDR1 is GTSNPN and CDR2 is SVGIG (reference sequence). Losses at the gene ends were 2 bases for V and 7 bases for J; bases not matched to a gene: 19. This CDR3 is built from 19 residues. The CDR3 loop reads CAWSLPLPGLAGQVGTQYF. CDR3 nucleotide sequence: TGTGCCTGGAGTCTACCTCTTCCGGGACTAGCGGGACAGGTGGGGACCCAGTACTTC.

This chain joins TRBV18 and TRBJ2-1; 8 bases fit TRBD1. The CDR3 length is 13 residues. The germline CDR1 and CDR2 sequences are KGHSH and LQKENI. The V gene end was trimmed by 2 bases and the J gene end by 6 bases; junction bases not matched to a gene: 0. CDR3 nucleotides: TGTGCCAGCTCACCAGGACAGGGCAATGAGCAGTTCTTC. Its translation is CASSPGQGNEQFF.

The J gene is TRBJ2-4, the V gene TRBV5-6; 7 nucleotides agree with TRBD1. Germline assignment: CDR1 SGHDT and CDR2 YYEEEE. The CDR3 sequence is 17 residues long. J gave up 0 bases and V 4 bases, and 10 bases lay outside the gene matches. Written as DNA, the CDR3 is TGTGCCAGCAGCCCGGGACAGACAAGACTAGCCAAAAACATTCAGTACTTC. Its protein is CASSPGQTRLAKNIQYF.

This rearrangement joins TRBV6-5 to TRBJ1-1; 9 positions agree with TRBD1. This CDR3 has 15 residues. Trimming removed 0 bases from V and 7 bases from J; junction bases left unmatched: 6. Per the germline V gene, CDR1 is MNHEY and CDR2 is SVGAGI. CDR3 coding DNA: TGTGCCAGCAGTTACTCGGGGACAGGGTCGGTTGAAGCTTTCTTT. This gives the protein CASSYSGTGSVEAFF.

The chain joins TRBV6-1 to TRBJ2-1; tentative D call: TRBD1 (6 bases). CDR3 length equals 13 residues. Germline lookup yields CDR1 MNHNS and CDR2 SASEGT. Trimming stripped 6 bases from V and 9 bases from J, with 15 bases between. For the CDR3, the DNA is TGTGCCAGCAGGGCAGGGGATTTTGGTGAGCAGTTCTTC. Protein sequence: CASRAGDFGEQFF.

This clone was observed a single time. This rearrangement joins TRBV23-1 to TRBJ2-7; TRBD2 might be the D (6 bases). TRBV23-1 is an open reading frame whose function is uncertain. Trimming removed 2 bases from V and 4 bases from J, with 18 bases in between. CDR3 length: 16 amino acids. CDR3 sequence: CASSQKVGAGLYEQYF. DNA of the CDR3: TGCGCCAGCAGTCAAAAGGTCGGGGCGGGACTTTACGAGCAGTACTTC.

This sequence joins TRBV30 and TRBJ2-3; 8 bases line up with TRBD2. With 5 bases clipped from V and 2 bases from J, the junction kept 6 bases outside the gene matches. The CDR3 is 14 amino acids. Looked up from germline, CDR1 is GTSNPN and CDR2 is SVGIG (reference sequence). The CDR3 nucleotides are TGTGCCTGGGAAACTAGCGGTTACACAGATACGCAGTATTTT. Translation: CAWETSGYTDTQYF.

The CDR3 here is CASSLLTSSGGTEAFF. The CDR3 DNA follows: TGTGCCAGCAGTTTATTAACGAGTTCAGGGGGCACTGAAGCTTTCTTT. This chain connects TRBV27 to TRBJ1-1; 7 bases map to TRBD1. Trimming removed 1 base from V and 4 bases from J; junction bases left unmatched: 9. The germline CDR1 and CDR2 sequences are MNHEY and SMNVEV (reference sequence). CDR3 size: 16 residues.

This clone is medium-sized. J is TRBJ2-7 and V is TRBV30; 10 bases are a match to TRBD2. J gave up 4 bases and V 8 bases, and 17 bases lay outside the gene matches. This CDR3 region has 16 residues. Germline V CDR1 and CDR2: GTSNPN, SVGIG (reference sequence). CDR3 protein: CAVTRGRASGRYEQYF. DNA for the CDR3: TGTGCCGTGACTCGTGGCCGGGCTAGCGGGAGATACGAGCAGTACTTC.

Written as DNA, the CDR3 is TGTGCCAGCAGTACTAGCGGACTATACGAGCAGTACTTC. Encoded protein: CASSTSGLYEQYF. V gene TRBV28 combines with J gene TRBJ2-7; TRBD2 aligns across 8 bases. V was clipped by 5 bases and J by 4 bases; unmatched bases: 4. This CDR3 has 13 amino acids. Germline values: CDR1 MDHEN, CDR2 SYDVKM.

V is TRBV4-2 and J is TRBJ1-1; D may be TRBD1 (5 bases). Germline CDR1 and CDR2: LGHNA and YNFKEQ. With 1 base removed from V and 1 base from J, the gap between germline ends came to 10 bases. This CDR3 has 15 amino acids. This CDR3 is CASSQVGGANTEAFF. In DNA, the CDR3 is TGTGCCAGCAGCCAAGTGGGGGGAGCGAACACTGAAGCTTTCTTT.

This sequence joins TRBV5-1 and TRBJ1-1; D is ambiguous. CDR1 is SGHRS, CDR2 YFSETQ, per germline. V lost 1 base and J 0 bases, leaving 7 bases between the germline ends. CDR3 length: 14 amino acids. CDR3 sequence: CASSLQQMNTEAFF. The CDR3 coding sequence is TGCGCCAGCAGCTTGCAACAGATGAACACTGAAGCTTTCTTT.

V usage is TRBV28 and J usage is TRBJ2-7; 7 bases agree with TRBD2. Germline V gene sequence: CDR1 MDHEN, CDR2 SYDVKM. The junction had 11 bases not matched to a gene; V was cut back by 5 bases and J by 7 bases. This CDR3 is built from 14 residues. CDR3 coding DNA: TGTGCCAGCAGTGGGACGGGACGGGGAGGGGAGCAGTACTTC. Its translation: CASSGTGRGGEQYF.

Details on this clone: At one boundary the junction diverges from the germline segment, which might be a read error. The chain couples TRBV14 to TRBJ1-1; 8 positions match TRBD1. Germline lookup yields CDR1 SGHDN and CDR2 FVKESK. The CDR3 sequence is 13 residues long. The CDR3 loop reads CASSRTGNAEAFF. In DNA, the CDR3 is TGTGCCAGCAGCCGGACAGGGAACGCTGAAGCTTTCTTT.

J is TRBJ2-1 and V is TRBV25-1; 13 positions agree with TRBD2. The CDR3 is 18 amino acids. Germline CDR1 reads MGHDK; CDR2 reads SYGVNS. Germline trimming cut 5 bases from V and 0 bases from J; bases unmatched to any gene: 7. This chain's CDR3 is CASSLGTSGDSSYNEQFF. The CDR3 DNA is TGTGCCAGCAGTTTAGGGACTAGCGGGGATAGCTCCTACAATGAGCAGTTCTTC.

The chain couples TRBV14 to TRBJ2-1; 9 bases line up with TRBD1. The CDR3 is 15 residues long. V dropped 4 bases and J dropped 3; count of bases not matched to a gene: 4. Germline CDR1 reads SGHDN; CDR2 reads FVKESK. DNA of the CDR3: TGTGCCAGCAGCCCCCGACAGGGGGTCTACAATGAGCAGTTCTTC. Translation gives CASSPRQGVYNEQFF.

J is TRBJ2-2 and V is TRBV5-4, with D uncertain. V was cut by 2 bases and J by 8 bases, with 4 bases left in between. The CDR3 is 11 residues long. Looked up from germline, CDR1 is SGHNT and CDR2 is YYREEE (reference sequence). Written as DNA, the CDR3 is TGTGCCAGCAGCTTCAGTGGGGAGCTGTTTTTT. This sequence encodes CASSFSGELFF. The variable domain in full, completed from reference TRBV5-4 and TRBJ2-2, reads ETGVTQSPTHLIKTRGQQVTLRCSSQSGHNTVSWYQQALGQGPQFIFQYYREEENGRGNFPPRFSGLQFPNYSSELNVNALELDDSALYLCASSFSGELFFGEGSRLTVL.

This sequence joins TRBV6-1 and TRBJ2-7; 8 bases fit TRBD1. Germline CDR1 and CDR2: MNHNS and SASEGT. CDR3 length: 15 amino acids. Trimming took 5 bases from V and 3 from J; bases not matched to a gene: 9. The CDR3 DNA is TGTGCCAGCAGTTCCGACAGGGGCACCGTCTACGAGCAGTACTTC. Translation gives CASSSDRGTVYEQYF.

This chain uses TRBV19 with TRBJ2-7; 14 bases match TRBD2. The V gene end was trimmed by 5 bases and the J gene end by 3 bases; junction bases not matched to a gene: 3. Germline V lookup: CDR1 LNHDA, CDR2 SQIVND (reference sequence). This CDR3 has 15 amino acids. In DNA, the CDR3 is TGTGCCAGTAGTGAGGGACTAGCGGGAGACTACGAGCAGTACTTC. The encoded protein is CASSEGLAGDYEQYF. The full variable domain, rest sourced from reference TRBV19 and TRBJ2-7, is DGGITQSPKYLFRKEGQNVTLSCEQNLNHDAMYWYRQDPGQGLRLIYYSQIVNDFQKGDIAEGYSVSREKKESFPLTVTSAQKNPTAFYLCASSEGLAGDYEQYFGPGTRLTVT.